This T cell receptor beta chain was found in a study of T cell changes during pregnancy in multiple sclerosis. Clones were sequenced by immunoSEQ multiplex PCR, and TCRdb holds only the in-frame ones, with some missing. The table lists roughly 30,000 clones, roughly nine tenths of them singletons. In germline, CDR1 is MNHEY, CDR2 SVGAGI. The CDR3 totals 14 residues. With 5 bases removed from V and 0 bases from J, the gap between germline ends came to 10 bases. In this sample, this clone turned up a few times. This TCR came from a female donor in good health, enrolled as a control in a pregnancy study. Sample: CD4+ T cells from peripheral blood mononuclear cells, taken in the first trimester of pregnancy. The V gene is TRBV6-5, the J gene TRBJ2-5, with D perhaps matching TRBD2 (6 bases). The CDR3 coding sequence is TGTGCCAGCAGTCCTAGCGCTTACCAAGAGACCCAGTACTTC. Translation gives CASSPSAYQETQYF.